Listed below are T cell receptor beta chains from one sample, sequenced in a study of cytomegalovirus exposure and HLA in healthy donors. The protocol was immunoSEQ multiplex PCR, while the TCRdb copy is restricted to in-frame clones and leaves out a portion. Of 120,000 or so clones listed, approximately 80% are singletons. Sequenced input: PBMCs. The receptors were gathered from a woman under 30 in good health and CMV-seronegative. CDR3s include the opening cysteine and the closing phenylalanine or tryptophan. D genes are given only for firm matches. Expanded clones get a size class; other rows say once, few or many, or leave the size out.

>-|TRBV6-6|TRBJ1-3|-
CASSPGIWVSGNTIYF
TGTGCCAGCAGTCCAGGGATTTGGGTATCTGGAAACACCATATATTTT
>-|TRBV2|TRBJ1-1|-
CASNVGGTAVAFF
TGTGCCAGCAACGTCGGGGGGACGGCCGTAGCTTTCTTT
>-|TRBV6-5|TRBJ1-1|-
CASSRVLNTEAFF
TGTGCCAGCAGCCGCGTCCTGAACACTGAAGCTTTCTTT
>-|TRBV7-6|TRBJ2-3|-
CASSALGAFDTDTQYF
TGTGCCAGCAGCGCCTTAGGAGCGTTTGACACAGATACGCAGTATTTT
>-|TRBV6-5|TRBJ1-3|-
CASSRSDSGNTIYF
TGTGCCAGCAGCCGGTCCGACTCTGGAAACACCATATATTTT
>TRBD2|TRBV4-3|TRBJ2-2|-
CASSRRLAGDRNTGELFF
TGCGCCAGCAGCCGGAGACTAGCGGGGGACCGTAACACCGGGGAGCTGTTTTTT
>-|TRBV5-1|TRBJ2-7|-
CASTTSPGAYEQYF
TGCGCCAGCACCACCAGCCCGGGAGCCTACGAGCAGTACTTC
>-|TRBV19|TRBJ1-2|-
CASSLLSPSRGYTF
TGTGCCAGTAGTCTGCTTTCACCAAGCCGAGGCTACACCTTC
>TRBD1|TRBV29-1|TRBJ2-7|-
CSVQIPGQGRNEQYF
TGCAGCGTCCAAATCCCGGGACAGGGTAGAAACGAGCAGTACTTC
>-|TRBV5-6|TRBJ2-2|-
CASSLADYSGELFF
TGTGCCAGCAGCTTAGCCGACTACTCCGGGGAGCTGTTTTTT
>-|TRBV4-3|TRBJ1-1|-
CASSQGVGRQVNKAFF
TGCGCCAGCAGCCAAGGGGTGGGGAGACAGGTTAATAAAGCTTTCTTT
>TRBD2|TRBV5-8|TRBJ2-3|-
CASSLTSPRADTQYF
TGTGCCAGCAGCCTGACTAGCCCGAGGGCAGATACGCAGTATTTT
>TRBD1|TRBV18|TRBJ1-2|-
CASSPQGAPGYTF
TGTGCCAGCTCTCCCCAGGGGGCGCCTGGCTACACCTTC
>-|TRBV27|TRBJ1-1|-
CASSSLSGGLNTEAFF
TGTGCCAGCAGTTCTCTGTCGGGGGGCTTGAACACTGAAGCTTTCTTT
>TRBD1|TRBV27|TRBJ2-2|-
CASAGWGQGVAGELFF
TGTGCCAGCGCCGGGTGGGGACAGGGTGTCGCCGGGGAGCTGTTTTTT
>-|TRBV30|TRBJ1-2|-
CAWRRSNAF
TGTGCCTGGAGAAGGAGCAACGCCTTC
>-|TRBV5-1|TRBJ1-4|-
CASSLTAATNEKLFF
TGCGCCAGCAGCTTGACCGCAGCAACTAATGAAAAACTGTTTTTT
>TRBD1|TRBV30|TRBJ1-1|-
CAWQNGQGGTEAFF
TGTGCCTGGCAGAATGGACAGGGGGGCACTGAAGCTTTCTTT
>-|TRBV6-1|TRBJ1-1|-
CASSEYTAPGEAFF
TGTGCCAGCAGTGAATATACAGCCCCGGGGGAAGCTTTCTTT
>-|TRBV27|TRBJ1-4|-
CASSFLPGQLFF
TGTGCCAGCAGTTTCCTCCCCGGTCAACTGTTTTTT
>-|TRBV7-2|TRBJ2-6|-
CASSGTTGANVLTF
TGTGCCAGCAGCGGCACTACTGGGGCCAACGTCCTGACTTTC
>-|TRBV18|TRBJ1-2|-
CASSPTDRNYGYTF
TGTGCCAGCTCGCCAACCGACAGGAACTATGGCTACACCTTC
>TRBD1|TRBV5-1|TRBJ1-1|-
CASSSGTGNTEAFF
TGCGCCAGCAGTTCCGGGACAGGGAACACTGAAGCTTTCTTT
>-|TRBV5-1|TRBJ1-3|-
CASRRRDPALYGNTIYF
TGCGCCAGCAGGAGGCGGGACCCCGCATTGTATGGAAACACCATATATTTT
>-|TRBV5-1|TRBJ1-5|-
CASRSEPGQPQHF
TGCGCCAGCAGGTCAGAGCCGGGGCAGCCCCAGCATTTT
>TRBD1|TRBV5-1|TRBJ2-1|-
CASSLVGQGENNEQFF
TGCGCCAGCAGCTTGGTAGGCCAGGGGGAAAACAATGAGCAGTTCTTC
>-|TRBV7-2|TRBJ2-1|-
CASSPSNHNEQFF
TGTGCCAGCAGCCCCAGTAACCACAATGAGCAGTTCTTC
>-|TRBV5-1|TRBJ2-6|-
CASSSTNRAGANGLTF
TGCGCCAGCAGCTCGACCAACAGAGCTGGGGCCAACGGCCTGACTTTC
>-|TRBV9|TRBJ2-7|-
CASSEQGVPYEQYF
TGTGCCAGCAGCGAACAGGGTGTCCCCTACGAGCAGTACTTC
>-|TRBV6-1|TRBJ2-1|few
CANRRGDIYNEQFF
TGTGCCAACCGCAGGGGGGACATCTACAATGAGCAGTTCTTC
>TRBD2|TRBV9|TRBJ2-2|-
CASSLTSGGHYTGELFF
TGTGCCAGCAGTTTGACTAGCGGGGGCCACTACACCGGGGAGCTGTTTTTT
>TRBD1|TRBV13|TRBJ1-2|-
CASSDGQGLIGYTF
TGTGCCAGCAGCGACGGACAGGGGTTGATCGGCTACACCTTC
>TRBD2|TRBV10-3|TRBJ2-1|-
CAISGTGTRHMNEQFF
TGTGCCATCAGTGGGACGGGGACTAGGCACATGAATGAGCAGTTCTTC
>TRBD1|TRBV5-4|TRBJ2-5|-
CASSLRTGTETQYF
TGTGCCAGCAGCTTGAGGACAGGGACGGAGACCCAGTACTTC
>-|TRBV4-1|TRBJ1-1|-
CASSPVPGEIRMNTEAFF
TGCGCCAGCAGCCCTGTGCCAGGGGAGATTCGAATGAACACTGAAGCTTTCTTT
>-|TRBV10-3|TRBJ2-7|-
CASGASYEQYF
TGTGCCAGCGGGGCCTCCTACGAGCAGTACTTC
>-|TRBV29-1|TRBJ1-1|-
CSVEAVMNTEAFF
TGCAGCGTTGAGGCAGTCATGAACACTGAAGCTTTCTTT
>-|TRBV6-6|TRBJ1-3|-
CASSIHSSGNTIYF
TGTGCCAGCAGTATCCATAGCTCTGGAAACACCATATATTTT
>TRBD2|TRBV5-1|TRBJ2-3|-
CAIKRGGSGSKNQPDTQYF
TGCGCCATTAAAAGGGGAGGTAGCGGGAGTAAAAATCAACCAGATACGCAGTATTTT
>-|TRBV5-1|TRBJ2-6|once
CASSGGSGANVLTF
TGCGCCAGCAGCGGAGGGTCTGGGGCCAACGTCCTGACTTTC
>-|TRBV6-6|TRBJ1-1|-
CASSRGHTEAFF
TGTGCCAGCAGCCGCGGGCACACTGAAGCTTTCTTT
>TRBD2|TRBV9|TRBJ2-1|-
CASSTGLAGINEQFF
TGTGCCAGCAGCACCGGACTAGCGGGTATCAATGAGCAGTTCTTC
>TRBD2|TRBV4-2|TRBJ2-7|-
CASSQVPTGTNSYEQYF
TGTGCCAGCAGCCAAGTTCCCACTGGGACTAACTCCTACGAGCAGTACTTC
>-|TRBV7-9|TRBJ2-3|-
CASSKGGTRPTDTQYF
TGTGCCAGCAGCAAGGGCGGGACTCGACCCACAGATACGCAGTATTTT
>-|TRBV5-1|TRBJ2-7|-
CASSFDGIEQYF
TGCGCCAGCAGCTTCGACGGGATAGAGCAGTACTTC